The 23 T cell receptor beta chains in this list originate from one sample, sequenced in a study of T cells after yellow fever vaccination. TCRdb recomputed calls from the 5' RACE reads with MiXCR, one row per CDR3 protein. The sample comprises some 550,000 distinct CDR3 sequences, 19% of which are singletons, and about 13% rests with the top ten. The sample in question was PBMCs, obtained 15 days after the yellow fever booster vaccination. The receptors derive from a man aged 25 to 40 who received the YFV17D yellow fever vaccine.

The genes are TRBV6-1 and TRBJ1-1, with a tentative D call TRBD1 (5 bases). In germline, CDR1 is MNHNS, CDR2 SASEGT. There are 13 residues in the CDR3. V lost 6 bases, J lost 3 bases, and 11 bases lay in between. This CDR3 is CASSRPGHTEAFF. CDR3 sequence (DNA): TGTGCCAGCAGCCGACCGGGACACACTGAAGCTTTCTTT.

This chain connects TRBV12-3 or TRBV12-4 to TRBJ1-5; D not resolved. The CDR3 has 16 amino acids. Trimming cost V 0 bases and J 5 bases, with 14 bases left between them. As DNA, the CDR3 is TGTGCCAGCAGTTTAGCGCTCACTCGAGGGTATCAGCCCCAGCATTTT. Protein sequence: CASSLALTRGYQPQHF.

This clonotype came up a few times. The chain links TRBV7-6 to TRBJ2-7; D gene uncertain. The CDR3 is 15 amino acids. The ends were cut back, 0 bases at V and 4 bases at J, with 13 bases in the middle. The V gene's germline CDR1 is SGHVS and CDR2 FNYEAQ. The CDR3 nucleotides are TGTGCCAGCAGCTTAGCGCGTGGACCTTTATACGAGCAGTACTTC. Translation: CASSLARGPLYEQYF.

This clonotype has just a few counts. This rearrangement joins TRBV5-1 to TRBJ1-1, with a tentative D call TRBD1 (5 bases). V lost 0 bases, J lost 11 bases, and 17 bases lay in between. Germline CDR1 and CDR2: SGHRS and YFSETQ. This CDR3 has 14 residues. Here the CDR3 DNA reads TGCGCCAGCAGCTTGGGAGGGGTACCCTACGACGCTTTCTTT. Protein: CASSLGGVPYDAFF.

The chain carries TRBV9 and TRBJ1-3; D is undetermined. Germline V gene lookup returns CDR1 SGDLS and CDR2 YYNGEE. This CDR3 has 17 amino acids. V was shortened by 5 bases and J by 0 bases, with 18 bases between the two germline ends. The chain's CDR3 is CASSTDPHTSSGNTIYF. The DNA of the CDR3 is TGTGCCAGCAGTACAGATCCCCACACCTCCTCTGGAAACACCATATATTTT.

This rearrangement joins TRBV7-2 to TRBJ2-1; 9 nucleotides align to TRBD2. The germline CDR1 and CDR2 sequences are SGHTA and FQGNSA. After removal of 0 bases from V and 6 bases from J, the junction contained 3 bases not matched to a gene. The CDR3 extends over 15 amino acids. In DNA, the CDR3 is TGTGCCAGCAGCTTAGCTAGCGGGAGTGTCAATGAGCAGTTCTTC. Residues: CASSLASGSVNEQFF.

This clonotype was detected only a few times. This chain joins TRBV10-3 and TRBJ2-3; tentative D call: TRBD2 (6 bases). Germline V lookup: CDR1 ENHRY, CDR2 SYGVKD. V was cut by 8 bases and J by 5 bases, with 14 bases left in between. This CDR3 spans 13 amino acids. Here the CDR3 DNA reads TGTGCCATCGCGGCGGGGCCTATAGATACGCAGTATTTT. Translation gives CAIAAGPIDTQYF.

The rearrangement uses TRBV7-2 and TRBJ2-7; no clear D. The CDR3 extends over 14 amino acids. V was clipped by 5 bases and J by 7 bases, with 18 bases between them. Germline CDR1 is SGHTA and CDR2 is FQGNSA. CDR3 nucleotide sequence: TGTGCCAGCAGCCCCCCAAACAATCTGGGGGAGCAGTACTTC. It specifies CASSPPNNLGEQYF.

This clonotype showed up just a few times. The CDR3, as DNA: TGCGCCAGCAGCTTGACGGGCGGCTTTGGAGTATACGAGCAGTACTTC. It specifies CASSLTGGFGVYEQYF. This chain uses TRBV5-1 with TRBJ2-7; D is uncertain. The CDR3 sequence is 16 residues long. Germline V gene lookup returns CDR1 SGHRS and CDR2 YFSETQ. V shed 1 base and J shed 4 bases, with 18 bases lying between them.

There are a few counts of this clonotype. The chain carries TRBV5-1 and TRBJ2-1; 8 bases map to TRBD1. J was trimmed by 6 bases and V by 3 bases; bases with no gene match: 8. CDR1 and CDR2 from the germline V gene are SGHRS and YFSETQ. The CDR3 is 15 residues long. The CDR3 here is CASSYGGTGPNEQFF. In DNA form, the CDR3 reads TGCGCCAGCAGCTATGGAGGGACAGGTCCCAATGAGCAGTTCTTC.

This clonotype was picked up a small number of times. J is TRBJ2-3 and V is TRBV11-2; perhaps TRBD2 as D (6 bases). Trimming left V 6 bases short and J 0 bases short, with 22 bases between. Germline CDR1 SGHAT, CDR2 FQNNGV. The CDR3 length is 18 residues. The CDR3 is CASSSPLGGATSTDTQYF. In DNA form, the CDR3 reads TGTGCCAGCAGTTCCCCTCTTGGCGGGGCTACTAGCACAGATACGCAGTATTTT.

The table lists this clonotype with a few counts. The chain couples TRBV20-1 to TRBJ1-2; no firm D call. Germline assignment: CDR1 DFQATT and CDR2 SNEGSKA (reference sequence). The CDR3 runs to 13 residues. With 2 bases removed from V and 4 bases from J, the gap between germline ends came to 11 bases. CDR3 sequence (DNA): TGCAGTGCTAGACCTGGGGAAATCTATGGCTACACCTTC. Translating it yields CSARPGEIYGYTF.

This clonotype was recorded a few times. CDR3: CASSYARGDRSYEQYF. CDR3 DNA: TGTGCCAGCAGTTACGCACGAGGAGACAGGTCCTACGAGCAGTACTTC. The genes are TRBV6-5 and TRBJ2-7; perhaps TRBD1 as D (6 bases). Germline V gene data show CDR1 as MNHEY and CDR2 as SVGAGI. V lost 2 bases and J 1 base, leaving 15 bases between the germline ends. The CDR3 totals 16 residues.

The gene calls are TRBV5-1 and TRBJ2-7, with 7 positions matching TRBD1. J lost 3 bases, V lost 1 base, and 7 bases had no gene match. CDR1 is SGHRS and CDR2 is YFSETQ in the germline V gene. This CDR3 has 15 residues. The chain's CDR3 is CASSLTVRTGYEQYF. The CDR3 DNA is TGCGCCAGCAGCTTGACCGTTAGGACAGGCTACGAGCAGTACTTC.

The table lists this clonotype with a few counts. V gene TRBV3-1 combines with J gene TRBJ2-1, with 9 bases aligning to TRBD1. Germline-derived CDR1 and CDR2 are LGHDT and YNNKEL (reference sequence). The CDR3 is made up of 15 amino acids. The V and J ends lost 6 bases and 6 bases, in that order; junction bases with no gene match: 9. CDR3 in DNA: TGTGCCAGCAGTTCTGAGGGACAGGGTGGCAATGAGCAGTTCTTC. Translated, it gives CASSSEGQGGNEQFF.

The rearrangement links TRBV20-1 to TRBJ2-1; 13 bases align to TRBD2. The CDR3 totals 17 residues. Losses at the gene ends were 1 base for V and 1 base for J; bases not matched to a gene: 4. The germline CDR1 and CDR2 sequences are DFQATT and SNEGSKA (reference sequence). The CDR3 DNA reads as TGCAGTGCTAGAGGGACTAGCGGGAGTCTGTCCTACAATGAGCAGTTCTTC. This sequence encodes CSARGTSGSLSYNEQFF.

This clonotype was seen a handful of times. The chain couples TRBV5-1 to TRBJ2-1; no definite D call. The germline CDR1 and CDR2 sequences are SGHRS and YFSETQ. The V end was cut by 0 bases, the J end by 9 bases, with 13 bases between. CDR3 length equals 14 residues. The CDR3 sequence is CASSLVSPIVEQFF. CDR3 in DNA: TGCGCCAGCAGCTTGGTCTCCCCAATAGTTGAGCAGTTCTTC. Variable domain in full (rest from reference TRBV5-1 and TRBJ2-1): KAGVTQTPRYLIKTRGQQVTLSCSPISGHRSVSWYQQTPGQGLQFLFEYFSETQRNKGNFPGRFSGRQFSNSRSEMNVSTLELGDSALYLCASSLVSPIVEQFFGPGTRLTVL.

The chain uses TRBV7-2 and TRBJ2-5, with TRBD1 identical over 7 bases. There are 15 residues in the CDR3. The ends lost 2 bases at V and 1 base at J; junction bases unmatched: 4. CDR1 is SGHTA, CDR2 FQGNSA, per germline. CDR3 in amino acids: CASSLSRGFQETQYF. The CDR3 nucleotides are TGTGCCAGCAGCTTATCCAGGGGGTTCCAAGAGACCCAGTACTTC.

The J gene is TRBJ1-2, the V gene TRBV29-1, with TRBD1 matching 9 bases. The junction had 10 bases not matched to a gene; V was cut back by 6 bases and J by 5 bases. Germline V gene data show CDR1 as SQVTM and CDR2 as ANQGSEA. This CDR3 has 14 amino acids. The chain's CDR3 is CSVAGGQGPYGYTF. CDR3 nucleotides: TGCAGCGTGGCAGGGGGACAGGGACCTTATGGCTACACCTTC.

The V call is TRBV5-1, the J call TRBJ2-2; unclear D gene. Between the trimmed V and J ends, which lost 0 bases and 4 bases, there was a span of 7 bases. In germline, CDR1 is SGHRS, CDR2 YFSETQ. The CDR3 has 14 residues. The CDR3 sequence: CASSLVMSTGELFF. CDR3 bases: TGCGCCAGCAGCTTGGTAATGAGCACCGGGGAGCTGTTTTTT. Drawing the rest from reference TRBV5-1 and TRBJ2-2, the complete variable domain is KAGVTQTPRYLIKTRGQQVTLSCSPISGHRSVSWYQQTPGQGLQFLFEYFSETQRNKGNFPGRFSGRQFSNSRSEMNVSTLELGDSALYLCASSLVMSTGELFFGEGSRLTVL.

The genes are TRBV5-1 and TRBJ2-7; maybe TRBD1 (6 bases). The germline CDR1 and CDR2 sequences are SGHRS and YFSETQ. V dropped 5 bases and J dropped 3 bases, with 18 bases sitting between them. CDR3 size: 15 residues. The chain's CDR3 is CASRRSGAIIYEQYF. DNA for the CDR3: TGCGCCAGCAGAAGATCAGGGGCGATCATCTACGAGCAGTACTTC.

The chain employs TRBV5-1 and TRBJ2-7, with 7 bases aligning to TRBD1. This CDR3 has 15 residues. Trimming cost V 0 bases and J 3 bases; bases outside gene matches: 6. Germline CDR1 SGHRS, CDR2 YFSETQ. The DNA for the CDR3 is TGCGCCAGCAGCTTGGGGACGACAGGGATCTACGAGCAGTACTTC. Translation: CASSLGTTGIYEQYF.

This sequence joins TRBV5-1 and TRBJ2-5, with D uncertain. V gave up 2 bases and J gave up 3 bases, with 17 bases separating them. CDR1 and CDR2 (germline): SGHRS, YFSETQ. The CDR3 covers 16 residues. CDR3 coding DNA: TGCGCCAGCAGCTTTCGACCCGCGACCTTAAAAGAGACCCAGTACTTC. Translating it yields CASSFRPATLKETQYF.